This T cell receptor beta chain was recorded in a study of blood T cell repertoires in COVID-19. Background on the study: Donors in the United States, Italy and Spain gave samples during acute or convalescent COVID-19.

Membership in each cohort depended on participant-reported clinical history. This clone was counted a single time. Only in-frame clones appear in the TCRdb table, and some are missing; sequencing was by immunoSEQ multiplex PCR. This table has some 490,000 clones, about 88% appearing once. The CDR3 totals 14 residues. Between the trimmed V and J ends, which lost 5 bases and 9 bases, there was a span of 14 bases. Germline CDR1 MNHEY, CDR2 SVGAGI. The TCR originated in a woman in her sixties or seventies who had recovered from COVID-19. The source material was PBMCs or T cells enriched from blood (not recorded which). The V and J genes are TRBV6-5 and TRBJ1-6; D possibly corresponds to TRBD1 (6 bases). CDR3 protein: CASSPRQESSPLHF. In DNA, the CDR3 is TGTGCCAGCAGTCCTAGACAGGAAAGTTCACCCCTCCACTTT.